This T cell receptor (beta chain) was retrieved from a study of control samples from healthy donors and cancer patients. The CDR3 extends over 14 amino acids. In germline, CDR1 is LGHDT, CDR2 YNNKEL (reference sequence). V lost 1 base and J 8 bases, leaving 11 bases between the germline ends. Measured with immunoSEQ multiplex PCR; TCRdb has only the in-frame clones, and not every one. Counted here are about 270,000 clones, approximately 80% occurring once; the ten biggest clones make up about an eighth. This TCR derives from a woman aged 55-70 years with lung cancer. Sequencing was done on a sample of PBMCs. The chain has TRBV3-1 (or the pseudogene TRBV3-2) and TRBJ1-4; possibly TRBD1 for D (6 bases). CDR3 protein: CASSQGVQGEKLFF. CDR3 nucleotides: TGTGCCAGCAGCCAAGGTGTGCAGGGGGAAAAACTGTTTTTT.